This passage covers 19 T cell receptor beta chains from one sample sequenced in a study of PD-L1 blockade in urothelial cancer. Only in-frame clones appear in the TCRdb table, and some are missing; sequencing was by immunoSEQ multiplex PCR. The sample yields roughly 42,000 clones, 70% to 85% seen once. Source: PBMCs, taken around atezolizumab (anti-PD-L1) treatment. These receptors all stem from a man between 65 and 85 years old with urothelial cancer.

This rearrangement joins TRBV25-1 to TRBJ2-3; D possibly corresponds to TRBD2 (7 bases). The CDR3 covers 18 residues. Germline-derived CDR1 and CDR2 are MGHDK and SYGVNS. V gave up 2 bases and J gave up 2 bases, with 20 bases separating them. Here the CDR3 reads CASSETETSGGHTDTQYF. In DNA form, the CDR3 reads TGTGCCAGCAGTGAAACTGAGACGTCGGGGGGCCACACAGATACGCAGTATTTT.

The chain has TRBV5-1 and TRBJ1-1, with 7 bases matching TRBD1. V was pared by 7 bases and J by 1 base, with 7 bases of the junction left unmatched. The CDR3 length is 14 residues. In germline, CDR1 is SGHRS, CDR2 YFSETQ. The CDR3 sequence: CASGSGTANTEAFF. For the CDR3, the DNA is TGCGCCAGCGGCTCCGGGACAGCGAACACTGAAGCTTTCTTT.

The chain is built from TRBV27 and TRBJ2-1, with 13 bases aligning to TRBD2. CDR1 and CDR2 from the germline V gene are MNHEY and SMNVEV (reference sequence). J was trimmed by 6 bases and V by 5 bases; bases with no gene match: 7. This CDR3 contains 16 residues. CDR3 DNA sequence: TGTGCCAGCAGTGCCGGGACTAGCGGGAAATCCAATGAGCAGTTCTTC. Its translation is CASSAGTSGKSNEQFF.

The DNA of the CDR3 is TGTGCCATCGCAACAAGTAATAGCAATCAGCCCCAGCATTTT. It translates to CAIATSNSNQPQHF. This chain joins TRBV10-3 and TRBJ1-5; D is ambiguous. The germline CDR1 and CDR2 sequences are ENHRY and SYGVKD. Trimming removed 8 bases from V and 0 bases from J, with 11 bases in between. The CDR3 covers 14 residues.

This rearrangement joins TRBV19 to TRBJ1-5, with D maybe TRBD1 (6 bases). There are 18 residues in the CDR3. The V and J ends lost 6 bases and 0 bases respectively, with 21 bases between them. Germline CDR1 LNHDA, CDR2 SQIVND (reference sequence). CDR3 nucleotides: TGTGCCAGTAGCCAAGAGAGTCAGGGGCTTTATAGCAATCAGCCCCAGCATTTT. It codes for CASSQESQGLYSNQPQHF.

The chain carries TRBV27 and TRBJ1-3; 9 bases agree with TRBD1. The V segment lost 0 bases and the J segment 4 bases; nucleotides outside the gene matches: 7. The CDR3 is 17 amino acids. The germline V gene encodes CDR1 MNHEY and CDR2 SMNVEV (reference sequence). For the CDR3, the DNA is TGTGCCAGCAGTTTATCAGGGACAGGGTTTGCCGGAAACACCATATATTTT. Translation gives CASSLSGTGFAGNTIYF.

This clone has more than one count but fewer than ten. This chain joins TRBV11-2 and TRBJ2-1; TRBD2 matches 10 bases. V dropped 6 bases and J dropped 4; count of bases not matched to a gene: 6. Per germline, CDR1 SGHAT and CDR2 FQNNGV. The CDR3 loop spans 15 amino acids. In DNA form, the CDR3 reads TGTGCCAGCAGTCCTTCTAGCGGGGGTTACAATGAGCAGTTCTTC. Amino acids: CASSPSSGGYNEQFF.

This sequence joins TRBV4-3 and TRBJ1-1, with D perhaps matching TRBD1 (6 bases). This CDR3 region has 13 residues. Germline V gene lookup returns CDR1 LGHNA and CDR2 YSLEER. Trimming took off 0 bases at V and 10 bases at J, with 12 bases between the two ends. CDR3 nucleotide sequence: TGCGCCAGCAGCCAAGATCTAGGACAGACAGCTTTCTTT. The encoded protein is CASSQDLGQTAFF.

The V gene is TRBV7-3, the J gene TRBJ2-3; possible D gene TRBD2, 5 bases. The CDR3 has 14 amino acids. Between the trimmed V and J ends, which lost 4 bases and 4 bases, there was a span of 12 bases. Germline CDR1 is SGHTA and CDR2 is FQGTGA. CDR3 protein: CASSSSASSDTQYF. The DNA for the CDR3 is TGTGCCAGCAGCTCGTCGGCTAGCTCAGATACGCAGTATTTT.

This chain joins TRBV15 and TRBJ2-4, with 9 bases identical to TRBD2. Germline V gene data show CDR1 as LNHNV and CDR2 as YYDKDF (reference sequence). The CDR3 spans 19 residues. The ends lost 3 bases at V and 1 base at J; junction bases unmatched: 13. The CDR3 protein is CATSRASGTSLVAKNIQYF. The DNA of the CDR3 is TGTGCCACCAGCAGGGCCAGCGGGACTAGCCTCGTGGCCAAAAACATTCAGTACTTC.

The V call is TRBV9, the J call TRBJ2-3; TRBD1 matches at 8 bases. V dropped 2 bases and J dropped 4; count of bases not matched to a gene: 3. The CDR3 covers 14 residues. Germline V gives CDR1 SGDLS, CDR2 YYNGEE. CDR3 sequence (DNA): TGTGCCAGCAGCGTGACAGGGGTAGCAGATACGCAGTATTTT. It is translated as CASSVTGVADTQYF.

The rearrangement links TRBV11-3 to TRBJ2-1; TRBD2 is a possible D gene (6 bases). CDR1 SGHNT and CDR2 YENEEA come from the germline V gene. Between the trimmed V and J ends, which lost 6 bases and 4 bases, there was a span of 13 bases. The CDR3 is 14 residues long. The CDR3 loop is CASRIAADYNEQFF. CDR3 in DNA: TGTGCCAGCAGGATAGCGGCAGATTACAATGAGCAGTTCTTC.

The chain employs TRBV10-3 and TRBJ1-2; D possibly corresponds to TRBD1 (6 bases). CDR3 length equals 15 residues. Trimming removed 3 bases at V and 4 bases at J, with 15 bases between. Germline-derived CDR1 and CDR2 are ENHRY and SYGVKD. The CDR3 reads CAISEGGDLVYGYTF. The CDR3 DNA is TGTGCCATCAGTGAAGGGGGGGACCTTGTCTATGGCTACACCTTC.

V and J are TRBV5-5 and TRBJ2-3, with a weak D call TRBD2 (6 bases). Germline V gives CDR1 SGHKS, CDR2 YYEKEE (reference sequence). The ends were cut back, 5 bases at V and 8 bases at J, with 15 bases in the middle. The CDR3 consists of 13 residues. In DNA, the CDR3 is TGTGCCAGCAGGGCGGGATGGGACCTTACGCAGTATTTT. Amino acids: CASRAGWDLTQYF.

The count of this clone is one. The chain recombines TRBV7-8 with TRBJ2-7, with 13 bases lining up with TRBD2. The V and J ends lost 3 bases and 7 bases, in that order; junction bases with no gene match: 15. CDR3 length: 18 amino acids. Germline CDR1 SGHVS, CDR2 FQNEAQ. The DNA of the CDR3 is TGTGCCAGCAGCTTGTTACTAGCGGGAGGGCCTGTGTCGGGTGAGCAGTACTTC. Its protein is CASSLLLAGGPVSGEQYF.

V and J are TRBV11-3 and TRBJ2-1; 9 bases map to TRBD2. Unmatched junction bases numbered 9, after V lost 8 bases and J lost 7 bases. The CDR3 contains 14 residues. Per the germline V gene, CDR1 is SGHNT and CDR2 is YENEEA. CDR3 in DNA: TGTGCCAGCGGCCTGATAGCGGGAGAAAATGAGCAGTTCTTC. This sequence encodes CASGLIAGENEQFF.

V is TRBV5-6 and J is TRBJ2-7, with D uncertain. Per germline, CDR1 SGHDT and CDR2 YYEEEE. The V end was cut by 7 bases, the J end by 6 bases, with 23 bases between. This CDR3 has 15 amino acids. The CDR3 bases are TGTGCCAGCCGCGTCCTACTCAACCCCATCATCGAGCAGTACTTC. It encodes CASRVLLNPIIEQYF.

The rearrangement joins TRBV19 to TRBJ2-6, with TRBD1 identical over 8 bases. Germline trimming cut 5 bases from V and 2 bases from J; bases unmatched to any gene: 11. This CDR3 comprises 18 residues. CDR1 is LNHDA and CDR2 is SQIVND in the germline V gene (reference sequence). CDR3 coding DNA: TGTGCCAGTAGTGATAACAGGGGGTCGATCACTGGGGCCAACGTCCTGACTTTC. Its translation is CASSDNRGSITGANVLTF. Variable domain in full (rest from reference TRBV19 and TRBJ2-6): DGGITQSPKYLFRKEGQNVTLSCEQNLNHDAMYWYRQDPGQGLRLIYYSQIVNDFQKGDIAEGYSVSREKKESFPLTVTSAQKNPTAFYLCASSDNRGSITGANVLTFGAGSRLTVL.

This sequence joins TRBV4-3 and TRBJ2-1; the match to TRBD2 covers 10 bases. CDR3 length: 19 amino acids. Germline-derived CDR1 and CDR2 are LGHNA and YSLEER. Trimming at V came to 2 bases and at J to 6 bases, leaving 16 bases not matched to a gene. The CDR3 region is CASSQYNLRLAGASNEQFF. The CDR3 coding sequence is TGCGCCAGCAGCCAATATAATTTACGCCTAGCGGGAGCCTCCAATGAGCAGTTCTTC.